This T cell receptor (beta chain) is drawn from a study of beta chain features in type 1 diabetes (dated by TCRdb to between 2018 and 2020). Concerning the study at large: Patients and healthy donors did not differ in mean age, gender distribution, total cell number or subset yield. In the study, TCRB repertoires of sorted circulating CD4+ T cell subsets from recently diagnosed type 1 diabetes patients were compared with those of matched healthy donors. Across all samples, around 99 million sorted cells were examined, and cell number per subset correlated strongly with RNA yield. Regulatory and stem cell-like memory subsets were isolated from only 8 patients and about eight healthy donors, whereas naive and central memory subsets came from all 30 or so donors.

Inclusive of the bounding cysteine and phenylalanine, the CDR3 is 17 residues long. CDR3 DNA only is kept here, 51 bases in frame from base 1. Via the germline V gene, CDR1 is SGHRS and CDR2 YFSETQ. V has 4 bases trimmed and J has 6 bases trimmed; junction bases matching no gene number 11. What the research found in general, with its limitations: HLA sub-analyses involved small numbers of individuals, so any influence of HLA type on TCRB rearrangement remained unresolved. In all four CD4+ subsets, TCRB CDR3 length was moderately but significantly shorter in type 1 diabetes patients. At VDJ recombination sites, type 1 diabetes patients had fewer insertions and more deleted nucleotides, which implies abnormalities in thymic rearrangement. Shorter templates might have been favored by PCR, but patient and control samples were amplified and corrected together, so both groups would have been affected equally by any skew. The naive, central memory and regulatory TCRB repertoires appeared to resemble one another more closely among patients than among healthy donors. Because cDNA was sequenced instead of genomic DNA, highly expressing activated cells could be over-represented, though the groups showed no difference in activation or CD3 levels.

From each donor, a single peripheral blood sample of approximately 0.11 L on average was drawn into heparinised tubes. A BD FACSAria II was used to sort naive, central memory, regulatory and stem cell-like memory CD4+ T cells with a panel that included CD45RO, CCR7, CD25, CD127, CD95 and CD27. Every sorted population had a purity above 95%. PBMCs were isolated immediately by Lymphoprep density gradient centrifugation and stained directly without culture. So that batch effects would be minimized, each experiment stained and sorted samples in pairs, pairing one healthy donor with one patient. The entire isolated RNA was reverse transcribed using the High Capacity cDNA Reverse Transcription Kit, and thus expressed TCRB transcripts were sequenced. Deep immunoSEQ sequencing was performed on naive, central memory and regulatory T cell samples, with an average of roughly 3.5 million total reads per sample. Sorted cells were lysed in RLT buffer and RNA was extracted with DNase-treated RNeasy Micro or Mini kits, depending on cell number. Each cell subset was processed on its own to prevent cross-contamination, while patient and healthy donor samples were processed together. The immunoSEQ multiplex PCR was used to amplify TCRB sequences from cDNA, generating 87-bp fragments that spanned the CDR3 region. The amplicons were sequenced using the Illumina HiSeq platform. In the paper's pipeline: PCR bias was corrected computationally using synthetic template baselines, and reads within Hamming distance 2 were collapsed, with unmergeable singletons discarded. Reads were aligned against IMGT to assign V, D and J genes, CDR3 length and insertions or deletions at six rearrangement sites. Within each subset, clonotype counts were normalized to sorted cell number, after which true diversity and Gini coefficients were computed with the tcR R package. The overlap coefficient, calculated on TCRB nucleotide sequences, was used to quantify repertoire sharing. The table comes from immuneACCESS by way of TCRdb, which keeps in-frame sequences with V and J called. Part of the clones is missing from these tables; in studies checked, under half for an unresolved V gene and the rest for unknown reasons. V, J and clone size are those of that table, while D and trimming were read from the DNA. The sample table shows roughly 40,000 clones, and around 48% are seen once. 0.72% of the sample is in the top ten clones.

With respect to this clone: Its target antigen remains unknown. No base quality information exists; no much larger clone differs at one position.

This receptor was taken from a woman between 18 and 29 years old in good health. The sequenced sample consisted of central memory CD4+ T cells from blood. The V and J genes are TRBV5-1 and TRBJ2-1; 12 bases in the middle match TRBD2. Here is the DNA: TGCGCCAGCAGCCCATTGACTAGCGGGGGCCTCAGCAATGAGCAGTTCTTC. This sequence encodes CASSPLTSGGLSNEQFF.